This T cell receptor (beta chain) was profiled in a study of Ad26.COV2.S vaccination and SARS-CoV-2 variants. Turning to the study itself: The donor participated in the COV1001 trial, in its Ad26.COV2.S arm. Study-level findings and limits: Placebo and vaccine recipients had non-spike TCR breadth that was similar.

Treatment: approximately 18 received Ad26.COV2.S at low or high dose, single or two shots; a few received placebo; per-sample allocation not given. Sampling was performed 63 days after the first vaccine or placebo injection. With 0 bases clipped from V and 7 bases from J, the junction kept 6 bases outside the gene matches. The CDR3 spans 15 residues. CDR1 is ENHRY and CDR2 is SYGVKD in the germline V gene. As regards this clone: Antigen: not known.

The repertoire was sequenced with immunoSEQ multiplex PCR; TCRdb's copy has only in-frame clones and lacks some. The sample records fewer than 400,000 clones, approximately 90% being singletons. The source of this sequence is a person aged 18-60 years who received the Ad26.COV2.S COVID-19 vaccine or a placebo. This specimen consisted of peripheral blood, obtained in a trial of Ad26.COV2.S vaccine versus placebo. The rearrangement uses TRBV10-3 and TRBJ2-1, with 7 nucleotides matching TRBD1. CDR3 in DNA: TGTGCCATCAGTGAGTCGACAGGGTTGAAAAATGAGCAGTTCTTC. Translating it yields CAISESTGLKNEQFF.